The clone carrying this T cell receptor beta chain was seen only a few times. The antigen is unknown. V lost 6 bases and J lost 6, with 24 bases in between. CDR3 length equals 16 residues. From germline, CDR1 is MDHEN and CDR2 SYDVKM. According to the study, TCR beta libraries were built with iRepertoire HTBI primers and CDR3-region Arm-PCR. TCRdb reprocessed the multiplex PCR reads via MiXCR and lists one record per CDR3 protein. The table records over 500,000 distinct CDR3 sequences, about 16% of them present only once. Indicated time point: newly diagnosed GD, antithyroid drugs for less than 3 months. RNA extracted from PBMCs served as the sequencing template. The sample comes from a study of regulatory T cells in long-lasting Graves disease. Study-level findings and limits: TCR diversity was lower in persistent than newly diagnosed Graves' disease.

The same specimen was also included in a second study, on T cells in Graves' hyperthyroidism and ophthalmopathy.

This clonotype originated in a man between 18 and 35 years old with Graves disease. The specimen was peripheral blood mononuclear cells (PBMCs), collected at new diagnosis, from a patient treated with antithyroid drugs. The V gene is TRBV28, the J gene TRBJ2-7; tentatively, D is TRBD1 (6 bases). CDR3 amino acids: CASSPRQEMFLCEQYF. For the CDR3, the DNA is TGTGCCAGCAGCCCTCGACAGGAAATGTTCCTCTGCGAGCAGTACTTC.